The 27 T cell receptor beta chains presented below share a single source sample, sequenced in a study of cytomegalovirus exposure and HLA in healthy donors. Vbeta (60) and Jbeta (13) primers were used in the PCR. Here immunoSEQ multiplex PCR was the method, and the copy in TCRdb shows in-frame clones only, minus some. The table records 180,000 or so clones, around 78% of them present only once. Input material: PBMCs. These receptors all stem from a man aged 18-30 years in good health and CMV-seronegative.

The DNA of the CDR3 is TGCGCCAGCAGCCAGGGAGGGACACTCGACGAGACCCAGTACTTC. It translates to CASSQGGTLDETQYF. This chain connects TRBV4-1 to TRBJ2-5; possibly TRBD2 for D (7 bases). The CDR3 totals 15 residues. The V and J ends lost 3 bases and 5 bases respectively, with 16 bases between them. CDR1 and CDR2 from the germline V gene are MGHRA and YSYEKL.

In this sample, this clone turned up once. The rearrangement links TRBV9 to TRBJ1-2, with D perhaps TRBD1 (5 bases). V dropped 0 bases and J dropped 2 bases, with 8 bases sitting between them. Germline V gene sequence: CDR1 SGDLS, CDR2 YYNGEE. The CDR3 totals 14 residues. This CDR3 reads CASSVARGNYGYTF. The CDR3 bases are TGTGCCAGCAGCGTAGCGCGGGGGAACTATGGCTACACCTTC.

This chain links TRBV9 with TRBJ1-6; TRBD1 agrees at 7 bases. This CDR3 has 15 amino acids. Germline V gene lookup returns CDR1 SGDLS and CDR2 YYNGEE. The trim removed 2 bases at V and 4 bases at J, leaving 3 bases unmatched. CDR3 sequence: CASSVGTAYNSPLHF. The CDR3 DNA reads TGTGCCAGCAGCGTCGGGACAGCATATAATTCACCCCTCCACTTT.

The rearrangement joins TRBV5-8 to TRBJ1-1; D may be TRBD1 (5 bases). Germline CDR1 SGHTS, CDR2 YDEGEE. The CDR3 covers 15 residues. V lost 7 bases, J lost 1 base, and 17 bases lay in between. CDR3 region: CASRYLRDWNTEAFF. CDR3 coding DNA: TGTGCCAGCCGGTACCTCAGGGACTGGAACACTGAAGCTTTCTTT.

The V gene is TRBV27, the J gene TRBJ2-3; D possibly corresponds to TRBD1 (5 bases). Germline CDR1 and CDR2: MNHEY and SMNVEV (reference sequence). This CDR3 region has 14 residues. V gave up 0 bases and J gave up 6 bases, with 10 bases separating them. CDR3 protein: CASSLSMAGDTQYF. CDR3 DNA: TGTGCCAGCAGTTTATCGATGGCAGGGGATACGCAGTATTTT.

The chain joins TRBV28 to TRBJ1-6, with TRBD1 as a possible D gene (5 bases). CDR1 and CDR2 (germline): MDHEN, SYDVKM. Trimming took 7 bases from V and 10 from J, leaving 14 bases between them. The CDR3 consists of 13 residues. DNA for the CDR3: TGTGCCAGCAACTCGGGGGTCCGGTCACCCCTCCACTTT. Its protein is CASNSGVRSPLHF.

The V gene is TRBV1, the J gene TRBJ2-5; TRBD2, the D gene given by the table, was not confirmed from the DNA. TRBV1 is a pseudogene. The CDR3 length is 18 residues. The CDR3, as DNA: TGCACCAGCAGCCATGGGACTAGCGGGGGGGCCAGACAAGAGACCCAGTACTTC. This translates into CTSSHGTSGGARQETQYF.

With regard to this clone: Germline is not matched at one junction end, which may reflect a read error. The chain is built from TRBV7-7 and TRBJ2-1, with 7 bases identical to TRBD2. Germline-derived CDR1 and CDR2 are SSHAT and FNYEAQ (reference sequence). The CDR3 sequence is 18 residues long. The CDR3 loop is CASSLGIGEGPTYNEQFF. For the CDR3, the DNA is TGTGCTAGCAGCTTAGGGATCGGGGAGGGGCCGACCTACAATGAGCAGTTCTTC.

CDR3 loop: CASSRRQGTEAFF. Here the CDR3 DNA reads TGCGCCAGCAGTCGTCGACAGGGCACTGAAGCTTTCTTT. V gene TRBV5-1 combines with J gene TRBJ1-1; 7 bases are shared with TRBD1. V lost 5 bases and J lost 4; bases outside the gene matches: 5. CDR3 length: 13 residues. Germline V gives CDR1 SGHRS, CDR2 YFSETQ.

This sequence joins TRBV6-5 and TRBJ2-7; 7 bases agree with TRBD2. Germline trimming cut 8 bases from V and 2 bases from J; bases unmatched to any gene: 6. CDR3 length: 13 amino acids. Germline CDR1 reads MNHEY; CDR2 reads SVGAGI. This chain's CDR3 is CASRRAGAYEQYF. The CDR3 DNA sequence: TGTGCCAGCCGAAGGGCGGGGGCCTACGAGCAGTACTTC.

Written as DNA, the CDR3 is TGCAGCGTTGGAGCCGGGGGGGCCCCTTCATCCTACAATGAGCAGTTCTTC. Encoded protein: CSVGAGGAPSSYNEQFF. The chain links TRBV29-1 to TRBJ2-1, with 8 nucleotides matching TRBD2. Germline CDR1 SQVTM, CDR2 ANQGSEA. With V trimmed by 4 bases and J by 1 base, 12 bases remained unmatched. The CDR3 runs 17 residues.

V and J are TRBV15 and TRBJ1-5, with D maybe TRBD1 (5 bases). The CDR3 has 13 residues. Germline V gene data show CDR1 as LNHNV and CDR2 as YYDKDF (reference sequence). Trimming removed 5 bases at V and 7 bases at J, with 12 bases between. In DNA form, the CDR3 reads TGTGCCACCAGCGGCAGGGTTAGGCAGCCCCAGCATTTT. As protein: CATSGRVRQPQHF.

This rearrangement joins TRBV5-1 to TRBJ1-1, with TRBD1 as a possible D gene (6 bases). V lost 2 bases, J lost 5 bases, and 10 bases lay in between. The CDR3 runs to 13 residues. Germline values: CDR1 SGHRS, CDR2 YFSETQ. The DNA of the CDR3 is TGCGCCAGCAGCTTCCAAGGGGGTACTGAAGCTTTCTTT. It encodes CASSFQGGTEAFF.

V usage is TRBV7-9 and J usage is TRBJ1-6; D not certain. The CDR3 loop spans 16 amino acids. CDR1 and CDR2 from the germline V gene are SEHNR and FQNEAQ (reference sequence). V gave up 1 base and J gave up 5 bases, with 12 bases separating them. CDR3 amino acids: CASSLDGGPNNSPLHF. The CDR3 DNA reads as TGTGCCAGCAGCTTAGACGGAGGGCCTAATAATTCACCCCTCCACTTT.

The gene calls are TRBV28 and TRBJ2-7, with 11 bases aligning to TRBD2. Germline assignment: CDR1 MDHEN and CDR2 SYDVKM. This CDR3 is 15 amino acids long. V was clipped by 6 bases and J by 3 bases; unmatched bases: 7. The CDR3 DNA reads TGTGCCAGCAGGCCTCCTAGCGGGGGGAGCTACGAGCAGTACTTC. Its translation: CASRPPSGGSYEQYF.

The V gene is TRBV7-3, the J gene TRBJ2-1; 10 bases line up with TRBD2. The CDR3 is 15 residues long. From germline, CDR1 is SGHTA and CDR2 FQGTGA. V gave up 5 bases and J gave up 10 bases; unmatched junction bases: 11. For the CDR3, the DNA is TGTGCCAGCAGCCCCCGGCTAGCGGGGGTCGACGAGCAGTTCTTC. Its translation is CASSPRLAGVDEQFF. Supplemented by reference TRBV7-3 and TRBJ2-1, the full variable domain reads GAGVSQTPSNKVTEKGKYVELRCDPISGHTALYWYRQSLGQGPEFLIYFQGTGAADDSGLPNDRFFAVRPEGSVSTLKIQRTERGDSAVYLCASSPRLAGVDEQFFGPGTRLTVL.

V gene TRBV29-1 combines with J gene TRBJ1-2; perhaps TRBD1 as D (5 bases). The CDR3 totals 13 residues. The V gene lost 6 bases and the J gene lost 0 bases, with 11 bases spanning the gap. Per the germline V gene, CDR1 is SQVTM and CDR2 is ANQGSEA. DNA for the CDR3: TGCAGCGTGTCAGGGCTTGCTAACTATGGCTACACCTTC. Amino acid sequence: CSVSGLANYGYTF.

The chain recombines TRBV30 with TRBJ2-3, with 7 bases that match TRBD1. The CDR3 loop spans 16 amino acids. Germline V gives CDR1 GTSNPN, CDR2 SVGIG (reference sequence). Germline trimming cut 0 bases from V and 3 bases from J; bases unmatched to any gene: 9. The CDR3 region has the DNA TGTGCCTGGAGTGTAAGGGGGCGAGGACGTACAGATACGCAGTATTTT. Translation: CAWSVRGRGRTDTQYF.

On this clone: This same CDR3 is encoded by further DNA sequences in the sample. CDR3 in amino acids: CASSPGDSSYEQYF. CDR3 nucleotides: TGCGCCAGCAGCCCAGGGGATTCCTCCTACGAGCAGTACTTC. V usage is TRBV5-1 and J usage is TRBJ2-7; possibly TRBD1 for D (6 bases). This CDR3 is built from 14 residues. Trimming pared 4 bases from V and 0 bases from J, leaving 11 bases between. From germline, CDR1 is SGHRS and CDR2 YFSETQ.

The gene calls are TRBV11-3 and TRBJ2-1; 8 nucleotides match TRBD2. CDR1 is SGHNT and CDR2 is YENEEA in the germline V gene. V lost 0 bases to trimming and J lost 7 bases; unmatched junction nucleotides: 8. The length of the CDR3 is 16 residues. The CDR3 nucleotides read TGTGCCAGCAGCTTAGATGAAAGAGTAGCGGGGAATGAGCAGTTCTTC. Protein product: CASSLDERVAGNEQFF.

This clone was seen once. The chain is built from TRBV27 and TRBJ1-2; no clear D. The CDR3 sequence is 13 residues long. The V end was cut by 7 bases, the J end by 13 bases, with 22 bases between. Germline V gene sequence: CDR1 MNHEY, CDR2 SMNVEV (reference sequence). The CDR3 reads CASTYRGLMKLTF. The CDR3 bases are TGTGCCAGCACCTACCGAGGACTGATGAAGCTCACCTTC.

The chain links TRBV7-3 to TRBJ2-3, with 7 nucleotides matching TRBD1. Trimming at V came to 3 bases and at J to 7 bases, leaving 10 bases not matched to a gene. The CDR3 covers 15 residues. Germline V gene data show CDR1 as SGHTA and CDR2 as FQGTGA. Written as DNA, the CDR3 is TGTGCCAGCAGCTTGGGACAGCAGCTCTTTAATACGCAGTATTTT. Its protein is CASSLGQQLFNTQYF.

This clone was observed a handful of times. The chain combines TRBV5-1 with TRBJ2-7, with D possibly being TRBD1 (5 bases). V lost 2 bases and J lost 4, with 22 bases in between. The CDR3 consists of 17 residues. CDR1 SGHRS and CDR2 YFSETQ come from the germline V gene. CDR3 sequence reads: CASSLLPPRVNSYEQYF. The DNA for the CDR3 is TGCGCCAGCAGCTTACTACCCCCCAGGGTTAATAGTTACGAGCAGTACTTC.

This clone was counted once. J is TRBJ2-3 and V is TRBV7-8; TRBD2 aligns across 13 bases. The CDR3 loop spans 16 amino acids. V shed 5 bases and J 8 bases; nucleotides not matched to a gene: 10. Germline assignment: CDR1 SGHVS and CDR2 FQNEAQ. The CDR3 DNA is TGTGCCAGCAGCCAGACTAGCGGGAGGCCCCATGCTACGCAGTATTTT. Encoded protein: CASSQTSGRPHATQYF.

The J gene is TRBJ2-1, the V gene TRBV25-1, with TRBD1 as a possible D gene (6 bases). Germline V gene lookup returns CDR1 MGHDK and CDR2 SYGVNS. V lost 2 bases, J lost 6 bases, and 14 bases lay in between. The CDR3 extends over 15 amino acids. CDR3 region: CASSERQVGSNEQFF. CDR3 sequence (DNA): TGTGCCAGCAGTGAACGACAGGTTGGGTCCAATGAGCAGTTCTTC.

The V and J genes are TRBV2 and TRBJ2-1, with 8 bases identical to TRBD2. Trimming at V came to 4 bases and at J to 5 bases, leaving 4 bases not matched to a gene. Germline-derived CDR1 and CDR2 are SNHLY and FYNNEI. The CDR3 contains 14 residues. In DNA, the CDR3 is TGTGCCAGCAGTGTATCGGGGGGGCACAATGAGCAGTTCTTC. This sequence encodes CASSVSGGHNEQFF.

This rearrangement joins TRBV5-1 to TRBJ1-2; D might be TRBD1 (6 bases). Germline assignment: CDR1 SGHRS and CDR2 YFSETQ. V was clipped by 4 bases and J by 2 bases, with 9 bases between them. The CDR3 covers 13 residues. Written as DNA, the CDR3 is TGCGCCAGCAGCGTGGGGACAAACTATGGCTACACCTTC. Translation gives CASSVGTNYGYTF.